The T cell receptor beta chain under discussion was sequenced for a study of blood T cells in healthy people across ages. This clonotype has a handful of counts. Sample-barcoded 5' priming and a J-beta primer mix drove a second PCR of 7 to 11 cycles. TCRdb processed the 5' RACE reads anew with MiXCR; each CDR3 protein has one entry. Of about 1.8 million distinct CDR3 sequences in the sample, 40% to 55% were seen once. Germline loops: CDR1 SGDLS, CDR2 YYNGEE. This CDR3 region has 15 residues. The V gene end was trimmed by 5 bases and the J gene end by 6 bases; junction bases not matched to a gene: 10. The clonotype comes from a woman in her thirties or forties in good health. The rearrangement uses TRBV9 and TRBJ2-1; 8 nucleotides align to TRBD2. The specimen was blood. This CDR3 reads CASSKGLGPFNEQFF. The CDR3 bases are TGTGCCAGCAGTAAGGGACTAGGTCCTTTCAATGAGCAGTTCTTC.